These 24 T cell receptor beta chains share one sample of origin, sequenced in a study of radiation and T cells in renal cell carcinoma. Generated by immunoSEQ multiplex PCR, the TCRdb table keeps only in-frame clones and is missing some. The sample lists fewer than 150,000 clones; approximately 90% were seen once. The time point denotes: blood 2 weeks post-SBRT. Treatment indicated: 15 Gy SBRT to primary tumor, nephrectomy 4 weeks later. Sequenced material: blood, taken from a patient whose treatment included radiotherapy and nephrectomy. These receptors all stem from a woman in her 70s with renal cell carcinoma.

The chain combines TRBV7-9 with TRBJ2-1; 7 bases map to TRBD2. Trimming at V came to 3 bases and at J to 6 bases, leaving 5 bases not matched to a gene. Germline CDR1 reads SEHNR; CDR2 reads FQNEAQ (reference sequence). This CDR3 has 14 amino acids. CDR3 nucleotide sequence: TGTGCCAGCAGCTTGGGCGGGGGAGGCAATGAGCAGTTCTTC. As protein: CASSLGGGGNEQFF.

Only one count was recorded for this clone. The CDR3 coding sequence is TGTGCCAGCAGCCAAGGCGGGGGCGCGACCACCGGGGAGCTGTTTTTT. This encodes CASSQGGGATTGELFF. This chain connects TRBV7-2 to TRBJ2-2; D might be TRBD2 (7 bases). Trimming removed 5 bases from V and 4 bases from J, with 17 bases in between. The V gene's germline CDR1 is SGHTA and CDR2 FQGNSA. The CDR3 loop spans 16 amino acids.

The chain has TRBV27 and TRBJ1-5; D may be TRBD1 (6 bases). Germline CDR1 and CDR2: MNHEY and SMNVEV (reference sequence). V was trimmed by 2 bases and J by 3 bases, leaving 17 bases between them. The CDR3 has 17 residues. CDR3 sequence: CASSLARLGQPNQPQHF. In nucleotides, the CDR3 is TGTGCCAGCAGTTTAGCGAGATTGGGACAACCCAATCAGCCCCAGCATTTT.

V and J are TRBV14 and TRBJ1-1; 9 nucleotides line up with TRBD1. This CDR3 contains 17 residues. Germline V CDR1 and CDR2: SGHDN, FVKESK. Germline trimming cut 2 bases from V and 4 bases from J; bases unmatched to any gene: 11. CDR3 DNA: TGTGCCAGCAGCCAATTCCACCTGACAGGGGGGGTCACTGAAGCTTTCTTT. It specifies CASSQFHLTGGVTEAFF.

This clone occurred once. CDR3 residues: CSVGGQGYEQYF. CDR3 in DNA: TGCAGCGTTGGAGGTCAGGGCTACGAGCAGTACTTC. This rearrangement joins TRBV29-1 to TRBJ2-7, with D maybe TRBD1 (5 bases). CDR3 size: 12 residues. Germline V gene lookup returns CDR1 SQVTM and CDR2 ANQGSEA. Trimming removed 4 bases from V and 3 bases from J, with 10 bases in between.

The rearrangement joins TRBV19 to TRBJ2-7; 7 nucleotides match TRBD1. V trimming: 1 base; J trimming: 2 bases; junction bases outside the gene matches: 5. CDR1 LNHDA and CDR2 SQIVND come from the germline V gene (reference sequence). The CDR3 covers 15 residues. The CDR3 DNA is TGTGCCAGTAGTATAGCAGGGGGATCAGCCTACGAGCAGTACTTC. Protein: CASSIAGGSAYEQYF.

The rearrangement joins TRBV14 to TRBJ2-7; no clear D. V was trimmed by 1 base and J by 7 bases, leaving 11 bases between them. The germline gives CDR1 SGHDN, CDR2 FVKESK. The CDR3 loop spans 13 amino acids. The CDR3 DNA is TGTGCCAGCAGCCAAGTAGACGGGTTGGAGCAGTACTTC. Translating gives CASSQVDGLEQYF.

This chain uses TRBV30 with TRBJ1-1; 7 positions agree with TRBD1. V shed 4 bases, J shed 2 bases, and the junction held 13 bases outside the gene matches. Germline values: CDR1 GTSNPN, CDR2 SVGIG (reference sequence). The CDR3 is 16 amino acids. The CDR3 sequence is CAWNSGDSRGNTEAFF. Written as DNA, the CDR3 is TGTGCCTGGAACTCTGGGGACAGTCGGGGTAACACTGAAGCTTTCTTT.

This chain links TRBV13 with TRBJ2-3; a possible D gene is TRBD2 (6 bases). Trimming cost V 2 bases and J 1 base, with 13 bases left between them. The CDR3 is 16 residues long. Germline V gene lookup returns CDR1 PRHDT and CDR2 FYEKMQ (reference sequence). The CDR3 sequence is CASSLRFGEGTDTQYF. The CDR3 DNA is TGTGCCAGCAGCTTACGATTTGGGGAGGGCACAGATACGCAGTATTTT.

CDR3 nucleotides: TGTGCCTGGACTCCCCGGGGAGGGTCCGTGGAGACCCAGTACTTC. Translating gives CAWTPRGGSVETQYF. The rearrangement uses TRBV30 and TRBJ2-5, with 7 bases fitting TRBD2. This CDR3 has 15 amino acids. J lost 5 bases, V lost 4 bases, and 13 bases had no gene match. Germline V gene lookup returns CDR1 GTSNPN and CDR2 SVGIG (reference sequence).

The chain is built from TRBV20-1 and TRBJ1-2; D not certain. Trimming left V 6 bases short and J 4 bases short, with 9 bases between. Germline lookup yields CDR1 DFQATT and CDR2 SNEGSKA (reference sequence). The CDR3 length is 11 residues. Here the CDR3 reads CSAVAGYGYTF. CDR3 sequence (DNA): TGCAGTGCCGTCGCGGGCTATGGCTACACCTTC.

The chain is built from TRBV5-1 and TRBJ1-4, with no clear D. The CDR3 covers 15 residues. The germline gives CDR1 SGHRS, CDR2 YFSETQ. V shed 4 bases and J shed 5 bases, with 15 bases lying between them. CDR3 nucleotides: TGCGCCAGCAGCCCTGGACCTGGCGGGAATGAAAAACTGTTTTTT. As protein: CASSPGPGGNEKLFF. The whole variable domain, remainder taken from reference TRBV5-1 and TRBJ1-4, is KAGVTQTPRYLIKTRGQQVTLSCSPISGHRSVSWYQQTPGQGLQFLFEYFSETQRNKGNFPGRFSGRQFSNSRSEMNVSTLELGDSALYLCASSPGPGGNEKLFFGSGTQLSVL.

The V and J genes are TRBV2 and TRBJ2-1; weak D call: TRBD1 (6 bases). The ends were cut back, 3 bases at V and 6 bases at J, with 12 bases in the middle. Germline CDR1 reads SNHLY; CDR2 reads FYNNEI. The CDR3 is 14 amino acids. The CDR3 DNA is TGTGCCAGCAGTGAGGACAGACCCTCCAATGAGCAGTTCTTC. Translating it yields CASSEDRPSNEQFF.

This clone has just one count. This chain joins TRBV18 and TRBJ1-4; no clear D. CDR3 size: 13 residues. Germline CDR1 reads KGHSH; CDR2 reads LQKENI. Trimming stripped 2 bases from V and 4 bases from J, with 5 bases between. The CDR3: CASSPSGNEKLFF. CDR3 sequence (DNA): TGTGCCAGCTCACCATCGGGTAATGAAAAACTGTTTTTT.

This chain joins TRBV6-5 and TRBJ2-3, with no clear D. Deletions cut 4 bases from V and 4 bases from J, with 15 bases between. This CDR3 has 15 residues. Germline loops: CDR1 MNHEY, CDR2 SVGAGI. CDR3 nucleotide sequence: TGTGCCAGCAGTTCCCCCGGGTTCACGGCAGATACGCAGTATTTT. Translation gives CASSSPGFTADTQYF.

The gene calls are TRBV6-6 and TRBJ1-2, with 8 bases matching TRBD1. Germline V gene lookup returns CDR1 MNHNY and CDR2 SVGAGI (reference sequence). CDR3 size: 13 residues. J gave up 4 bases and V 7 bases, and 5 bases lay outside the gene matches. The CDR3 reads CASILGQGYGYTF. The DNA of the CDR3 is TGTGCCAGCATTCTCGGACAGGGCTATGGCTACACCTTC.

The chain recombines TRBV6-1 with TRBJ2-7; 9 nucleotides match TRBD1. Germline V gives CDR1 MNHNS, CDR2 SASEGT. The CDR3 has 13 residues. Trimming removed 10 bases from V and 7 bases from J; junction bases left unmatched: 11. DNA of the CDR3: TGTGCCACCGCCGGGACAGGGCTAGGGGAGCAGTACTTC. Its translation: CATAGTGLGEQYF.

The chain joins TRBV2 to TRBJ1-6, with D uncertain. V was cut by 10 bases and J by 8 bases, with 12 bases left in between. Germline V gene lookup returns CDR1 SNHLY and CDR2 FYNNEI. The CDR3 totals 12 residues. The CDR3 loop reads CATDTGYSPLHF. The CDR3 DNA reads as TGTGCCACCGACACTGGTTATTCACCCCTCCACTTT.

The gene calls are TRBV4-1 and TRBJ2-7; 9 nucleotides line up with TRBD1. CDR3 length equals 14 residues. Per germline, CDR1 MGHRA and CDR2 YSYEKL. With V trimmed by 3 bases and J by 2 bases, 2 bases remained unmatched. The CDR3 DNA reads as TGCGCCAGCAGCCAGGGACAGGGAGCCTACGAGCAGTACTTC. Protein sequence: CASSQGQGAYEQYF.

V gene TRBV19 combines with J gene TRBJ2-5; 8 positions agree with TRBD1. V lost 6 bases, J lost 7 bases, and 10 bases stayed unmatched. This CDR3 comprises 14 residues. Germline V gene lookup returns CDR1 LNHDA and CDR2 SQIVND (reference sequence). CDR3 nucleotides: TGTGCCAGTAGGGACAGGGATGGGAAGGGGACCCAGTACTTC. Protein sequence: CASRDRDGKGTQYF.

The chain employs TRBV18 and TRBJ2-5, with TRBD1 as a possible D gene (7 bases). The CDR3 sequence is 17 residues long. From germline, CDR1 is KGHSH and CDR2 LQKENI. Trimming cost V 2 bases and J 2 bases, with 18 bases left between them. The CDR3 is CASSPTRQGLTQETQYF. As DNA, the CDR3 is TGTGCCAGCTCACCAACTCGACAGGGACTTACACAAGAGACCCAGTACTTC.

The V call is TRBV13, the J call TRBJ2-6; 12 bases align to TRBD1. The CDR3 spans 17 residues. Germline-derived CDR1 and CDR2 are PRHDT and FYEKMQ (reference sequence). V trimming: 6 bases; J trimming: 4 bases; junction bases outside the gene matches: 7. In nucleotides, the CDR3 is TGTGCCAGCAGGAGGGGACAGGGGGCATCAGGGGCCAACGTCCTGACTTTC. Residues: CASRRGQGASGANVLTF.

The rearrangement joins TRBV6-6 to TRBJ2-1; 8 nucleotides align to TRBD1. The V gene end was trimmed by 7 bases and the J gene end by 5 bases; junction bases not matched to a gene: 10. The CDR3 totals 15 residues. CDR1 MNHNY and CDR2 SVGAGI come from the germline V gene (reference sequence). The CDR3 DNA follows: TGTGCCAGCACCGAGACAGGGGTTGTTCACAATGAGCAGTTCTTC. This gives the protein CASTETGVVHNEQFF.

The gene calls are TRBV19 and TRBJ1-1; possible D gene TRBD1, 5 bases. V was shortened by 2 bases and J by 1 base, with 8 bases between the two germline ends. The CDR3 has 14 residues. CDR1 LNHDA and CDR2 SQIVND come from the germline V gene (reference sequence). In nucleotides, the CDR3 is TGTGCCAGTAGTATACAGGGAAAGAACACTGAAGCTTTCTTT. It codes for CASSIQGKNTEAFF.